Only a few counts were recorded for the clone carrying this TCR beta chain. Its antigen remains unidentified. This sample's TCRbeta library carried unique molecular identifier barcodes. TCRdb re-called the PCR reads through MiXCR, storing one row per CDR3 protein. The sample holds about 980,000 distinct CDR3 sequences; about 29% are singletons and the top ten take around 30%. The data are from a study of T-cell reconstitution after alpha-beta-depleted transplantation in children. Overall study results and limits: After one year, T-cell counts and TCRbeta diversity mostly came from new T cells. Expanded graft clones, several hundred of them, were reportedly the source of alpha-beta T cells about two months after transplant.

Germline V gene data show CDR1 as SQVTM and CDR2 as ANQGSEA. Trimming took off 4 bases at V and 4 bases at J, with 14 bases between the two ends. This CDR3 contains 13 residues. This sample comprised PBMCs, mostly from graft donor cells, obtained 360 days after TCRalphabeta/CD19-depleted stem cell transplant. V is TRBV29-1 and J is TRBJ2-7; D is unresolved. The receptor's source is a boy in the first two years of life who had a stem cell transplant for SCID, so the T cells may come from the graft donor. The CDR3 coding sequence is TGCAGCGTTGCCCATACTTCCTTATACGAGCAGTACTTC. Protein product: CSVAHTSLYEQYF.